This T cell receptor (beta chain) originates from a study of tissue T cells after allogeneic stem cell transplantation. The data were produced by immunoSEQ multiplex PCR, yet TCRdb's version contains in-frame clones alone and is incomplete. The sample records 140 or so clones, 70% to 80% being singletons. Trimming shortened V by 0 bases and J by 5 bases, and 8 bases separated the two germline ends. CDR3 length: 13 amino acids. Germline V gene data show CDR1 as SGHRS and CDR2 as YFSETQ. There are a few counts of this clone. What it recognizes is unknown. Study observations and caveats: Tissue-detected TCR repertoire was only partly captured by blood and spleen T cells.

The rearrangement links TRBV5-1 to TRBJ2-5; no definite D call. The sequence was collected from a female patient aged 40-75 years with steroid-refractory graft-versus-host disease after an allogeneic stem cell transplant. Some T cells may be supplied by the graft donor. The starting material was ascending colon tissue, obtained at autopsy. CDR3 amino acids: CASSLVQSETQYF. The CDR3 nucleotides are TGCGCCAGCAGCTTGGTCCAGTCGGAGACCCAGTACTTC.